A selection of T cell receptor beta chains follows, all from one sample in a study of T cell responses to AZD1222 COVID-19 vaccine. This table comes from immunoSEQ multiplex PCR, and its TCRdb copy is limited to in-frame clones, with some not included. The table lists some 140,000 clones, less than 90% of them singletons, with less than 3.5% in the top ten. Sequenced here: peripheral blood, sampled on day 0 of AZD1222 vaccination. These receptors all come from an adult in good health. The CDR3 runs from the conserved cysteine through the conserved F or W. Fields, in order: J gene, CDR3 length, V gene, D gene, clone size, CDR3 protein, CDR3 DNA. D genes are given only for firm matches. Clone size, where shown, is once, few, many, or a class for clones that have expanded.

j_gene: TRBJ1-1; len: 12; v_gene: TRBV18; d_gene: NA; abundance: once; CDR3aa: CASSPNDRTAFF; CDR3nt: TGTGCCAGCTCACCCAATGACAGGACAGCTTTCTTT
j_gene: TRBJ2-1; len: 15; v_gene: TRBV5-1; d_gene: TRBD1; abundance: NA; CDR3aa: CASTMSPGGINEQFF; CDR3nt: TGCGCCAGCACCATGTCCCCAGGGGGTATAAATGAGCAGTTCTTC
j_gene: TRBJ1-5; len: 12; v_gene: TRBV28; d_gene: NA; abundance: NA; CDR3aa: CASWVGNQPQHF; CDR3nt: TGTGCCAGCTGGGTGGGCAATCAGCCCCAGCATTTT
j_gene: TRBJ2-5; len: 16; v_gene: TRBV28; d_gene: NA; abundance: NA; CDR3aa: CASSPTGGGYQETQYF; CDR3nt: TGTGCCAGCAGCCCTACCGGTGGGGGGTACCAAGAGACCCAGTACTTC
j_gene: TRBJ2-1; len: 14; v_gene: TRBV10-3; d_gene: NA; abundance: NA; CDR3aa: CATAGDSSYNEQFF; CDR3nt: TGTGCCACCGCGGGGGACAGCTCCTACAATGAGCAGTTCTTC
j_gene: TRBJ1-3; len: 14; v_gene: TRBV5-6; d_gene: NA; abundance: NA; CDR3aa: CASAGLNSGNTIYF; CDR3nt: TGTGCCAGCGCGGGCCTTAACTCTGGAAACACCATATATTTT
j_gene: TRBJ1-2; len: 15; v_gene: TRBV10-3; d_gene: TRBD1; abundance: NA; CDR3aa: CAISGWTGGNYGYTF; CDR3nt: TGTGCCATCAGTGGTTGGACAGGGGGGAACTATGGCTACACCTTC
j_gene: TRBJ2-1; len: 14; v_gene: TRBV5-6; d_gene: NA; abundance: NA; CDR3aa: CASSLVGSYNEQFF; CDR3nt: TGTGCCAGCAGCTTGGTTGGTTCCTACAATGAGCAGTTCTTC
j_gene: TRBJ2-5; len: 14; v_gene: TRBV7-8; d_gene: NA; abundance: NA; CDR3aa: CASSPAQGRKTQYF; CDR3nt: TGTGCCAGCAGCCCCGCCCAGGGTAGAAAGACCCAGTACTTC
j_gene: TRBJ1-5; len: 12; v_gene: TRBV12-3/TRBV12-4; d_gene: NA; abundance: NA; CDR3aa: CASSLMDQPQHF; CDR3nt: TGTGCCAGCAGTTTAATGGATCAGCCCCAGCATTTT
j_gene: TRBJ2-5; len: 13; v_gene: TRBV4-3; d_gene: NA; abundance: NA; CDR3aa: CASSQGGTETQYF; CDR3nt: TGCGCCAGCAGCCAAGGGGGGACGGAGACCCAGTACTTC
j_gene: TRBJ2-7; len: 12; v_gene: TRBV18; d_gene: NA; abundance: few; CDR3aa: CASSPGRGEQYF; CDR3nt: TGTGCCAGCTCACCGGGCCGGGGGGAGCAGTACTTC
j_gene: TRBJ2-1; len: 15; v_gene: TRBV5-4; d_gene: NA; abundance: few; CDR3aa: CASSLDRGAYNEQFF; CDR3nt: TGTGCCAGCAGCTTGGACCGCGGGGCCTACAATGAGCAGTTCTTC
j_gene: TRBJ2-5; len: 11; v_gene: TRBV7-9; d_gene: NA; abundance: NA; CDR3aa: CASSLGRVQYF; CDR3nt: TGTGCCAGCAGCTTAGGCCGGGTCCAGTACTTC
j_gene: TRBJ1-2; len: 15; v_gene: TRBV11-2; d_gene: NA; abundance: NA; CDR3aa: CASSSPQDPNYGYTF; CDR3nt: TGTGCCAGCAGCTCCCCCCAGGATCCTAACTATGGCTACACCTTC
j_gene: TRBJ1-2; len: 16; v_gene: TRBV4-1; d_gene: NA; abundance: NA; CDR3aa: CASSQDRTGTNYGYTF; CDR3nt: TGCGCCAGCAGCCAAGACAGGACGGGAACTAACTATGGCTACACCTTC
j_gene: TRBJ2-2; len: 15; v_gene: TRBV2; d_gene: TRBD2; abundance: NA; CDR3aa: CASTLAGGSTGELFF; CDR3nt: TGTGCCAGCACCTTAGCGGGGGGGAGCACCGGGGAGCTGTTTTTT
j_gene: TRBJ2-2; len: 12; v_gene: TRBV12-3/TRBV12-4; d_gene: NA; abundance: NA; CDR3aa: CASTLRYGELFF; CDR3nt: TGTGCCAGCACTCTTCGCTATGGGGAGCTGTTTTTT
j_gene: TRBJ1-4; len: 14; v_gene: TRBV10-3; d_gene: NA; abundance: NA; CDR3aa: CAISEQEVGEKLFF; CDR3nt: TGTGCCATCAGTGAACAGGAGGTCGGTGAAAAACTGTTTTTT
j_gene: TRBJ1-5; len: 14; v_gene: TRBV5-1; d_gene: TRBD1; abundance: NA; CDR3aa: CASSPQGGLQPQHF; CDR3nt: TGCGCCAGCAGCCCCCAGGGGGGCCTCCAGCCCCAGCATTTT
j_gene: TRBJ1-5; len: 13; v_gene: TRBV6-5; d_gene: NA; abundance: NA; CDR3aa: CASSYGGNQPQHF; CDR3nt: TGTGCCAGCAGTTACGGCGGCAATCAGCCCCAGCATTTT
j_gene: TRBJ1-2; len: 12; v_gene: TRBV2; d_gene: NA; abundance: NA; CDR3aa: CASSENSDGYTF; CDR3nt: TGTGCCAGCAGTGAAAACAGCGATGGCTACACCTTC
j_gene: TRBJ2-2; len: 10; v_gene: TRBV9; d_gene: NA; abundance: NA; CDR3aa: CARKTGELFF; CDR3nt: TGTGCCAGGAAGACCGGGGAGCTGTTTTTT
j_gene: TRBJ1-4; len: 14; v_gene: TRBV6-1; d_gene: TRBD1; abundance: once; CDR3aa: CASSEGQGNEKLFF; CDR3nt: TGTGCCAGCAGTGAGGGACAGGGGAATGAAAAACTGTTTTTT
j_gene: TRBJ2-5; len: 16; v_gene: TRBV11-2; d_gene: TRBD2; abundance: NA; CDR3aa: CASRLAGGRIRETQYF; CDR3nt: TGTGCCAGCCGACTAGCGGGGGGGCGGATCCGAGAGACCCAGTACTTC
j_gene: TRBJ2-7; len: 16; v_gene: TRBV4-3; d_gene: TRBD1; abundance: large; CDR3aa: CASSQDLGTGSYEQYF; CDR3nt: TGCGCCAGCAGCCAAGATTTGGGGACAGGGTCCTACGAGCAGTACTTC
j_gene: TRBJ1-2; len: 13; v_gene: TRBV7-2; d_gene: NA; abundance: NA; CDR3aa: CASGITANYGYTF; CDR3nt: TGTGCCAGCGGTATCACAGCTAACTATGGCTACACCTTC
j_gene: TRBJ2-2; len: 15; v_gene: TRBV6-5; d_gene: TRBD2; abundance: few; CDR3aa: CASSLAQRGTGELFF; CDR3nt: TGTGCCAGCAGCCTGGCCCAGCGGGGGACCGGGGAGCTGTTTTTT
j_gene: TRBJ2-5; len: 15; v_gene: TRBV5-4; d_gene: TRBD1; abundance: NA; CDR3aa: CASSLGQANQETQYF; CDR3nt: TGTGCCAGCAGCCTGGGACAGGCGAATCAAGAGACCCAGTACTTC
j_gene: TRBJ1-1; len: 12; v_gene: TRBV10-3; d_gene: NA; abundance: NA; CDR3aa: CAISRENTEAFF; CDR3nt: TGTGCCATCAGTAGGGAGAACACTGAAGCTTTCTTT
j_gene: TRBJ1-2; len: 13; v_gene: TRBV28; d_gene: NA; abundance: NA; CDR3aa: CASSLQGTNGYTF; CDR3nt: TGTGCCAGCAGTTTGCAGGGGACGAATGGCTACACCTTC
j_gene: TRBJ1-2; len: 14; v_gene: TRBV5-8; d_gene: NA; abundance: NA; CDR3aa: CASSLVRTVYGYTF; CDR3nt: TGTGCCAGCAGCTTGGTCAGGACAGTCTATGGCTACACCTTC
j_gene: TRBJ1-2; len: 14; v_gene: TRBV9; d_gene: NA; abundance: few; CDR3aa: CASSVVSLGGGYTF; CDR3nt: TGTGCCAGCAGCGTAGTATCCCTCGGGGGAGGCTACACCTTC
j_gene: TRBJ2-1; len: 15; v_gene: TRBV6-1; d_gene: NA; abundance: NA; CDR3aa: CASSEGAGWGNEQFF; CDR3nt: TGTGCCAGCAGTGAAGGGGCAGGGTGGGGAAATGAGCAGTTCTTC
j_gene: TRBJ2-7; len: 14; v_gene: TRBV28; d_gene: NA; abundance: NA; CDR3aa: CASIPQSVTYEQYF; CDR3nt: TGTGCCAGCATCCCACAGTCTGTAACCTACGAGCAGTACTTC
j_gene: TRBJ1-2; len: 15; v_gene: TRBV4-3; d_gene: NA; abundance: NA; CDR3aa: CASSQGTDPNYGYTF; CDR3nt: TGCGCCAGCAGCCAAGGGACAGATCCTAACTATGGCTACACCTTC
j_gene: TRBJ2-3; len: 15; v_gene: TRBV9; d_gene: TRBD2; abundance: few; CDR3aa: CASSLGLAGPDTQYF; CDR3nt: TGTGCCAGCAGCCTCGGACTAGCGGGGCCAGATACGCAGTATTTT
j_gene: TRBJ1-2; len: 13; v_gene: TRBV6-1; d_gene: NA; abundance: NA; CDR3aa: CASSEGTALGYTF; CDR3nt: TGTGCCAGCAGTGAAGGGACAGCACTCGGCTACACCTTC
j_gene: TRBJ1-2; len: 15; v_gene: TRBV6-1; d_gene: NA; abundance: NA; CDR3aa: CASSEAGGFIGGYTF; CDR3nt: TGTGCCAGCAGTGAAGCGGGGGGTTTCATCGGTGGCTACACCTTC
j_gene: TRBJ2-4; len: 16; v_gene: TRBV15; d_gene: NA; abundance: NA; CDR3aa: CATSREGGALKNIQYF; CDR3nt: TGTGCCACCAGCAGAGAAGGGGGGGCGCTCAAAAACATTCAGTACTTC